The present entry profiles one TCR beta chain with its context. This record comes from a study of blood T cell repertoires in COVID-19. About the research overall: PBMCs, B-cell-depleted T cells, or T cells were the source of the cDNA or gDNA that made up the material.

Libraries were prepared by immunoSEQ multiplex PCR; TCRdb keeps only in-frame clonotypes and omits some of them. The sample consists of about 410,000 clones, roughly 90% of them appearing once. CDR3 size: 16 residues. The V gene's germline CDR1 is LNHDA and CDR2 SQIVND (reference sequence). V was cut by 2 bases and J by 0 bases, with 10 bases left in between. Followed over time, Seattle patients had been enrolled while infection was active. Sequenced sample: peripheral blood. This clonotype originated in a woman in her 40s with COVID-19, enrolled during active disease. This rearrangement joins TRBV19 to TRBJ2-2; possibly TRBD1 for D (7 bases). The DNA of the CDR3 is TGTGCCAGTAGTATATCAGGGGGGACGAACACCGGGGAGCTGTTTTTT. As protein: CASSISGGTNTGELFF.